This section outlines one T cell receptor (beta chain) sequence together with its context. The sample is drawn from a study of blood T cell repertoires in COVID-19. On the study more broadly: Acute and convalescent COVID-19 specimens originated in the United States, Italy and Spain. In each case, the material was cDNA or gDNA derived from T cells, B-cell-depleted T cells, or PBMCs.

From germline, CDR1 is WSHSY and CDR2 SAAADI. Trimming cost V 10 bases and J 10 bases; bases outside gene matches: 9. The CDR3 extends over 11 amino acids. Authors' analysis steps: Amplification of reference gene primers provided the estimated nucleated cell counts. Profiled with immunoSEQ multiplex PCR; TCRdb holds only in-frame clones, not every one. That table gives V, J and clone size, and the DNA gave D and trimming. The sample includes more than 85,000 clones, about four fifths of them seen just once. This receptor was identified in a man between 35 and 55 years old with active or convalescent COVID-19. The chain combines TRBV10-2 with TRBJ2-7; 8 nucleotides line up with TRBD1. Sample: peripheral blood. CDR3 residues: CATLMGQAQYF. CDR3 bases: TGCGCCACCCTTATGGGACAGGCACAGTACTTC.